The 26 T cell receptor beta chains in this list originate from one sample, sequenced in a study of blood T cell repertoires in COVID-19. Repertoires were generated with immunoSEQ multiplex PCR, while TCRdb's copy carries only in-frame clones and drops some. The data show roughly 250,000 clones, 81% seen once. The sample consisted of peripheral blood. These receptors were taken from a woman in her fifties or sixties with active or convalescent COVID-19.

This chain links TRBV7-2 with TRBJ1-6; 9 bases fit TRBD1. Germline V gene data show CDR1 as SGHTA and CDR2 as FQGNSA. This CDR3 spans 16 amino acids. Losses at the gene ends were 4 bases for V and 4 bases for J; bases not matched to a gene: 5. The CDR3 here is CASSSGTGRYNSPLHF. Written as DNA, the CDR3 is TGTGCCAGCAGCTCCGGGACAGGGAGATATAATTCACCCCTCCACTTT.

The chain combines TRBV4-1 with TRBJ1-4; D is possibly TRBD1 (6 bases). The CDR3 extends over 16 amino acids. Germline CDR1 is MGHRA and CDR2 is YSYEKL. V was pared by 3 bases and J by 8 bases, with 19 bases between. The CDR3 sequence is CASSQGVQGKVEKLFF. The CDR3, as DNA: TGCGCCAGCAGCCAGGGGGTACAGGGAAAGGTCGAAAAACTGTTTTTT.

The chain has TRBV5-5 and TRBJ2-2; 14 positions match TRBD2. CDR3 length equals 16 residues. In germline, CDR1 is SGHKS, CDR2 YYEKEE (reference sequence). V was pared by 5 bases and J by 1 base, with 1 base of the junction left unmatched. CDR3 residues: CASRGLAGGNTGELFF. In nucleotides, the CDR3 is TGTGCCAGCAGAGGACTAGCGGGGGGGAACACCGGGGAGCTGTTTTTT.

This clone has more than one count but fewer than ten. The gene calls are TRBV7-2 and TRBJ2-7; 11 nucleotides agree with TRBD2. The V gene's germline CDR1 is SGHTA and CDR2 FQGNSA. The J segment lost 0 bases and the V segment lost 4 bases, leaving 2 bases of the junction unmatched. CDR3 size: 15 residues. CDR3 residues: CASSSSGGSSYEQYF. The CDR3 nucleotides are TGTGCCAGCAGCTCTAGCGGGGGGAGCTCCTACGAGCAGTACTTC. The whole variable domain, remainder taken from reference TRBV7-2 and TRBJ2-7, is GAGVSQSPSNKVTEKGKDVELRCDPISGHTALYWYRQSLGQGLEFLIYFQGNSAPDKSGLPSDRFSAERTGGSVSTLTIQRTQQEDSAVYLCASSSSGGSSYEQYFGPGTRLTVT.

This chain joins TRBV3-1 (or the pseudogene TRBV3-2) and TRBJ2-3; 8 bases fit TRBD1. Germline-derived CDR1 and CDR2 are LGHDT and YNNKEL (reference sequence). The CDR3 has 15 amino acids. J lost 4 bases, V lost 1 base, and 4 bases had no gene match. CDR3 amino acids: CASSQGTGKADTQYF. The CDR3 DNA reads as TGTGCCAGCAGCCAAGGGACAGGGAAGGCAGATACGCAGTATTTT.

This clone was seen more than once but under ten times. This chain connects TRBV5-8 to TRBJ2-7; 7 bases align to TRBD1. The V gene's germline CDR1 is SGHTS and CDR2 YDEGEE. Trimming cost V 4 bases and J 4 bases; bases outside gene matches: 8. This CDR3 is built from 14 residues. The CDR3 here is CASSRQGPMYEQYF. CDR3 coding DNA: TGTGCCAGCAGCCGACAGGGCCCCATGTACGAGCAGTACTTC.

The rearrangement uses TRBV29-1 and TRBJ1-1; a weak D match, TRBD1 (6 bases). In germline, CDR1 is SQVTM, CDR2 ANQGSEA. The CDR3 consists of 13 residues. Trimming removed 6 bases from V and 0 bases from J, with 11 bases in between. The CDR3 DNA reads TGCAGCGTCAGGGGAGTAATGAACACTGAAGCTTTCTTT. Translation: CSVRGVMNTEAFF.

The chain has TRBV19 and TRBJ1-2, with D uncertain. Germline CDR1 LNHDA, CDR2 SQIVND (reference sequence). The CDR3 has 16 residues. V lost 1 base and J lost 1, with 13 bases in between. CDR3 nucleotides: TGTGCCAGTAGTATAGCCAACCCTAGGCATAACTATGGCTACACCTTC. Its translation: CASSIANPRHNYGYTF.

CDR3 loop: CASSYSAGNTEAFF. The DNA for the CDR3 is TGTGCCAGCAGTTACTCGGCGGGGAACACTGAAGCTTTCTTT. The chain carries TRBV6-6 and TRBJ1-1; no definite D call. The CDR3 runs to 14 residues. Trimming took off 0 bases at V and 1 base at J, with 6 bases between the two ends. Germline V lookup: CDR1 MNHNY, CDR2 SVGAGI (reference sequence).

V and J are TRBV5-6 and TRBJ2-7; D remains ambiguous. There are 12 residues in the CDR3. CDR1 is SGHDT and CDR2 is YYEEEE in the germline V gene. Between the trimmed V and J ends, which lost 4 bases and 4 bases, there was a span of 9 bases. CDR3 protein: CASSLDNYEQYF. The CDR3, as DNA: TGTGCCAGCAGCCTTGACAATTACGAGCAGTACTTC.

This sequence joins TRBV5-1 and TRBJ2-2; maybe TRBD2 (6 bases). The CDR3 runs to 16 residues. V was trimmed by 0 bases and J by 3 bases, leaving 12 bases between them. Germline CDR1 and CDR2: SGHRS and YFSETQ. The CDR3 loop reads CASSLEGGADTGELFF. Written as DNA, the CDR3 is TGCGCCAGCAGCTTGGAGGGAGGAGCGGACACCGGGGAGCTGTTTTTT.

The chain combines TRBV6-5 with TRBJ2-2; no clear D gene. CDR1 and CDR2 (germline): MNHEY, SVGAGI. Trimming removed 8 bases from V and 1 base from J, with 14 bases in between. This CDR3 is 15 amino acids long. The CDR3 bases are TGTGCCAGCTTCCCGCAGGCAGTGAACACCGGGGAGCTGTTTTTT. Protein: CASFPQAVNTGELFF.

The chain couples TRBV19 to TRBJ1-5, with D unclear. V lost 3 bases to trimming and J lost 6 bases, with 9 bases between them. Germline loops: CDR1 LNHDA, CDR2 SQIVND (reference sequence). This CDR3 is built from 13 residues. The CDR3 loop is CASSIGVGQPQHF. CDR3 coding DNA: TGTGCCAGTAGTATCGGGGTGGGTCAGCCCCAGCATTTT.

J is TRBJ2-3 and V is TRBV20-1; D unclear. The V gene lost 3 bases and the J gene lost 10 bases, with 14 bases spanning the gap. Germline-derived CDR1 and CDR2 are DFQATT and SNEGSKA (reference sequence). This CDR3 is built from 12 residues. The CDR3 DNA is TGCAGTGCTAGTGGCACCGCTACGGCGCAGTATTTT. This translates into CSASGTATAQYF.

This clone has just a few counts. The identical CDR3 is also encoded by other nucleotide sequences in the sample. V and J are TRBV5-6 and TRBJ1-4; D might be TRBD1 (5 bases). V was clipped by 4 bases and J by 4 bases, with 11 bases between them. The CDR3 consists of 14 residues. Per germline, CDR1 SGHDT and CDR2 YYEEEE. CDR3 bases: TGTGCCAGCAGCCCCGGCCAGGGTAATGAAAAACTGTTTTTT. This gives the protein CASSPGQGNEKLFF.

The V gene is TRBV30, the J gene TRBJ1-4; 7 positions match TRBD1. Germline V gene data show CDR1 as GTSNPN and CDR2 as SVGIG (reference sequence). The CDR3 contains 14 residues. Trimming removed 8 bases from V and 4 bases from J; junction bases left unmatched: 10. CDR3 loop: CAQPGDSLNEKLFF. As DNA, the CDR3 is TGTGCCCAACCGGGGGACAGCCTTAATGAAAAACTGTTTTTT.

This chain links TRBV5-1 with TRBJ1-1; D is possibly TRBD1 (6 bases). The germline V gene has CDR1 SGHRS and CDR2 YFSETQ. Trimming left V 1 base short and J 6 bases short, with 10 bases between. The CDR3 runs 13 residues. The CDR3 protein is CASSLWGQAEAFF. DNA of the CDR3: TGCGCCAGCAGCTTGTGGGGGCAGGCTGAAGCTTTCTTT.

The chain is built from TRBV2 and TRBJ2-5; D possibly corresponds to TRBD1 (6 bases). This CDR3 comprises 15 residues. CDR1 SNHLY and CDR2 FYNNEI come from the germline V gene. Trimming shortened V by 8 bases and J by 0 bases, and 16 bases separated the two germline ends. The CDR3 protein is CASGPSGQYQETQYF. DNA for the CDR3: TGTGCCAGCGGGCCCTCTGGACAGTACCAAGAGACCCAGTACTTC.

The genes are TRBV6-5 and TRBJ2-2, with D maybe TRBD1 (5 bases). V was clipped by 6 bases and J by 0 bases, with 11 bases between them. Germline V gene lookup returns CDR1 MNHEY and CDR2 SVGAGI. This CDR3 has 15 amino acids. The CDR3 coding sequence is TGTGCCAGCAGGAACAGGATTGCGAACACCGGGGAGCTGTTTTTT. This translates into CASRNRIANTGELFF.

The chain uses TRBV12-3 or TRBV12-4 and TRBJ1-2; D perhaps matches TRBD1 (5 bases). The CDR3 totals 12 residues. V gave up 2 bases and J gave up 7 bases, with 8 bases separating them. The CDR3 loop is CASSLRRAGYTF. CDR3 DNA: TGTGCCAGCAGTTTACGCAGGGCTGGCTACACCTTC.

The V gene is TRBV2, the J gene TRBJ2-1, with D possibly matching TRBD1 (6 bases). The ends were cut back, 6 bases at V and 4 bases at J, with 13 bases in the middle. CDR3 length: 14 amino acids. The germline V gene has CDR1 SNHLY and CDR2 FYNNEI. The CDR3 here is CASRGPGVYNEQFF. The DNA of the CDR3 is TGTGCCAGCAGGGGCCCAGGGGTATACAATGAGCAGTTCTTC.

The V gene is TRBV9, the J gene TRBJ1-1; 8 positions agree with TRBD1. The CDR3 runs 14 residues. Germline values: CDR1 SGDLS, CDR2 YYNGEE. Unmatched junction bases numbered 3, after V lost 2 bases and J lost 3 bases. The DNA of the CDR3 is TGTGCCAGCAGCGTGGACAGGGACCACACTGAAGCTTTCTTT. This gives the protein CASSVDRDHTEAFF.

The chain carries TRBV7-6 and TRBJ2-5; D is unresolved. V shed 2 bases and J shed 1 base, with 8 bases lying between them. Germline V gives CDR1 SGHVS, CDR2 FNYEAQ. The CDR3 length is 14 residues. The CDR3 loop is CASSLSAIQETQYF. The CDR3 DNA follows: TGTGCCAGCAGCTTAAGTGCTATCCAAGAGACCCAGTACTTC.

CDR3 in DNA: TGTGCCAGCGGACAGGGCTTTAACACTGAAGCTTTCTTT. It is translated as CASGQGFNTEAFF. The rearrangement joins TRBV19 to TRBJ1-1; 8 bases are a match to TRBD1. The CDR3 has 13 residues. The V gene's germline CDR1 is LNHDA and CDR2 SQIVND (reference sequence). V was pared by 9 bases and J by 2 bases, with 5 bases of the junction left unmatched.

V and J are TRBV6-5 and TRBJ2-1, with 12 bases matching TRBD1. The CDR3 consists of 14 residues. Per the germline V gene, CDR1 is MNHEY and CDR2 is SVGAGI. Losses at the gene ends were 8 bases for V and 6 bases for J; bases not matched to a gene: 5. The CDR3 reads CASHRDRGPNEQFF. The CDR3 coding sequence is TGTGCCAGCCACCGGGACAGGGGGCCCAATGAGCAGTTCTTC.

The genes are TRBV10-3 and TRBJ1-1, with D tentatively TRBD1 (5 bases). V dropped 0 bases and J dropped 0 bases, with 14 bases sitting between them. The V gene's germline CDR1 is ENHRY and CDR2 SYGVKD. The CDR3 sequence is 17 residues long. This CDR3 reads CAISESGRGDLNTEAFF. DNA for the CDR3: TGTGCCATCAGTGAGTCAGGGCGGGGGGATTTGAACACTGAAGCTTTCTTT.